This passage covers 2 T cell receptor beta chains from one sample sequenced in a study of T-cell reconstitution after alpha-beta-depleted transplantation in children. Preparing the TCRbeta library involved the use of unique molecular identifiers. TCRdb redid the calling of the PCR reads with MiXCR, one entry per CDR3 protein. The sample has 130,000 to 150,000 distinct CDR3 sequences, 8.8% seen once. The source material was PBMCs, mostly from graft donor cells, sampled 180 days after TCRalphabeta/CD19-depleted stem cell transplant. The source is a female patient aged 2-9 years who had a stem cell transplant for congenital amegakaryocytic thrombocytopenia, so the T cells may come from the graft donor.

V is TRBV5-1 and J is TRBJ1-1, with 7 positions matching TRBD1. CDR1 SGHRS and CDR2 YFSETQ come from the germline V gene. The CDR3 has 17 residues. The ends lost 5 bases at V and 0 bases at J; junction bases unmatched: 13. CDR3 DNA: TGCGCCAGCAGGCCATCCCGGGACAGACCAATGAACACTGAAGCTTTCTTT. Its protein is CASRPSRDRPMNTEAFF.

This clonotype turned up a few times. Given a much more abundant clone one base away, this may be a read error. J is TRBJ2-6 and V is TRBV20-1; D possibly corresponds to TRBD1 (5 bases). This CDR3 spans 13 amino acids. Per the germline V gene, CDR1 is DFQATT and CDR2 is SNEGSKA (reference sequence). DNA of the CDR3: TGCAGTGCCCCTGGACCTGGGGCCAACGGCCTGACTTTC. It specifies CSAPGPGANGLTF.